This T cell receptor (beta chain) stems from a study of blood T cell repertoires in COVID-19. Study-wide background: The United States, Italy and Spain were the sources of the acute and convalescent COVID-19 samples. PBMCs, B-cell-depleted T cells, or T cells were the source of the cDNA or gDNA that made up the material.

Study processing details: Scientists estimated how many nucleated cells there were by amplifying reference gene primers. Assay: immunoSEQ multiplex PCR; the TCRdb copy retains only in-frame clones and omits some. Clonal size and the V and J genes are those of that table, whereas D and trimming came from the DNA. The sample contains 250,000 to 300,000 clones, 70% to 90% of which appear only once. This CDR3 has 12 residues. V lost 5 bases to trimming and J lost 4 bases, with 9 bases between them. CDR1 is LNHDA and CDR2 is SQIVND in the germline V gene (reference sequence). This receptor was taken from a woman younger than 45 with acute or convalescent COVID-19. Sequencing was performed on peripheral blood. The chain uses TRBV19 and TRBJ2-7; D ambiguous. The CDR3 DNA sequence: TGTGCCAGTAGTGCACAGAGATACGAGCAGTACTTC. This encodes CASSAQRYEQYF.